The rows below give T cell receptor beta chains drawn from one sample of a study of shared clonotypes between healthy human individuals. Clones were read by immunoSEQ multiplex PCR, and TCRdb kept only the in-frame ones, dropping some. The table has some 2,100,000 clones, approximately 96% seen once. Material: naive CD4+ T cells sorted from blood. These receptors all stem from a young man in good health. The CDR3 runs from the conserved cysteine through the conserved F or W. D genes are given only for firm matches.

V	D	J	DNA	CDR3
TRBV6-5	-	TRBJ2-3	TGTGCCAGCAGTCGGGGCGGGGGCACAGATACGCAGTATTTT	CASSRGGGTDTQYF
TRBV6-1	-	TRBJ2-7	TGTGCCAGCAGTGTAATTCAGGTGACCCTATACGAGCAGTACTTC	CASSVIQVTLYEQYF
TRBV5-4	-	TRBJ1-2	TGTGCCAGCAGCTTGGCGCCGACGGCAATCTATGGCTACACCTTC	CASSLAPTAIYGYTF
TRBV19	-	TRBJ1-1	TGTGCCAGTAGCCTCGGCAAGAACACTGAAGCTTTCTTT	CASSLGKNTEAFF
TRBV2	TRBD1	TRBJ1-2	TGTGCCAGCGTCCGGGACAGCGCTAACTATGGCTACACCTTC	CASVRDSANYGYTF
TRBV5-1	-	TRBJ1-6	TGCGCCAGCAGCTTGCAGGGCAGGGATTCACCCCTCCACTTT	CASSLQGRDSPLHF
TRBV25-1	-	TRBJ2-3	TGTGCCAGCAAGGACACTCTGGCAGATACGCAGTATTTT	CASKDTLADTQYF
TRBV5-1	TRBD1	TRBJ2-5	TGCGCCAGCAGCTCCGCGGGACAGGGGGTTGGCGAGACCCAGTACTTC	CASSSAGQGVGETQYF
TRBV7-9	-	TRBJ1-6	TGTGCCAGCAACCCCAGTTTGAATTCACCCCTCCACTTT	CASNPSLNSPLHF
TRBV6-1	-	TRBJ2-5	TGTGCCAGCAGATGGGGAACCCAAGAGACCCAGTACTTC	CASRWGTQETQYF